This TCR beta chain came from a study of PD-1 blockade in classical Hodgkin lymphoma. V lost 4 bases, J lost 2 bases, and 12 bases lay in between. CDR1 and CDR2 (germline): MNHEY, SMNVEV (reference sequence). The CDR3 has 14 amino acids. Every one of the patients relapsed after autologous stem cell transplantation (brentuximab vedotin exposure was variable). Here immunoSEQ multiplex PCR was the method, and the copy in TCRdb shows in-frame clones only, minus some. The sample holds 15,000 to 20,000 clones, 65% to 90% seen once. The source was peripheral blood mononuclear cells (PBMCs), collected at baseline. The V call is TRBV27, the J call TRBJ2-7, with D unclear. The receptor's source is a human donor with classical Hodgkin lymphoma. CDR3: CASSSARETYEQYF. The CDR3 DNA is TGTGCCAGCAGTTCCGCCCGTGAAACCTACGAGCAGTACTTC.